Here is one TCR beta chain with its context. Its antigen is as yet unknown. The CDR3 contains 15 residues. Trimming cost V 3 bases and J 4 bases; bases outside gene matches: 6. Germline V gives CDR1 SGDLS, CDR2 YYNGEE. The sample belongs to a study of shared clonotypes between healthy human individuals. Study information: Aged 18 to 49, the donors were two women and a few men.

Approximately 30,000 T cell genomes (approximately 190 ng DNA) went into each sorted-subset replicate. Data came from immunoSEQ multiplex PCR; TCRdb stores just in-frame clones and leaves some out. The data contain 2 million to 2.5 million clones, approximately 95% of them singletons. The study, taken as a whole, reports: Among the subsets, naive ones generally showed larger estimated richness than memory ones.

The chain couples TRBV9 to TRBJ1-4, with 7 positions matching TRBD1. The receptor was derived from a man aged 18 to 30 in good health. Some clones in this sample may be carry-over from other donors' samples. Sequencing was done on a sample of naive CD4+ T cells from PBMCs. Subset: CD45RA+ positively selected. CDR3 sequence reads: CASSGVTGRNEKLFF. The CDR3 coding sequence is TGTGCCAGCAGCGGGGTGACAGGGCGTAATGAAAAACTGTTTTTT.